The next 26 T cell receptor beta chains were all read from a single sample in a study of shared clonotypes between healthy human individuals. Libraries were prepared by immunoSEQ multiplex PCR; TCRdb keeps only in-frame clonotypes and omits some of them. The sample has 2 million to 3 million clones, approximately 93% seen once. The sample consisted of naive CD4+ T cells from PBMCs. Subset: CD45RA+ positively selected. The source of these receptors is a man aged 18 to 35 in good health. Some clones in this sample may be carry-over from other donors' samples.

This chain uses TRBV13 with TRBJ2-5, with TRBD2 matching 7 bases. The junction had 22 bases not matched to a gene; V was cut back by 4 bases and J by 11 bases. Germline-derived CDR1 and CDR2 are PRHDT and FYEKMQ (reference sequence). The CDR3 has 17 residues. In DNA, the CDR3 is TGTGCCAGCAGCTCTACGCAATATAAAGATCGCAGGGAGGGTCAGTACTTC. Translating it yields CASSSTQYKDRREGQYF.

This chain connects TRBV29-1 to TRBJ1-1, with a possible D match to TRBD1 (5 bases). The germline CDR1 and CDR2 sequences are SQVTM and ANQGSEA. The CDR3 runs 11 residues. With 4 bases removed from V and 6 bases from J, the gap between germline ends came to 9 bases. Here the CDR3 reads CSVGGDAEAFF. The CDR3, as DNA: TGCAGCGTTGGGGGGGACGCTGAAGCTTTCTTT.

V is TRBV27 and J is TRBJ2-3; D unresolved. Germline CDR1 and CDR2: MNHEY and SMNVEV (reference sequence). Between the trimmed V and J ends, which lost 1 base and 5 bases, there was a span of 13 bases. The CDR3 spans 15 residues. CDR3 bases: TGTGCCAGCAGTTTATTTCGTCCTGGGGTAGATACGCAGTATTTT. It encodes CASSLFRPGVDTQYF.

This chain connects TRBV28 to TRBJ2-1; no firm D call. The CDR3 has 15 residues. CDR1 and CDR2 (germline): MDHEN, SYDVKM. Deletions cut 7 bases from V and 3 bases from J, with 16 bases between. The CDR3, as DNA: TGTGCCAGCACCAATACTGCTCCCAGCTACAATGAGCAGTTCTTC. Its translation is CASTNTAPSYNEQFF. Combining the CDR3 with reference TRBV28 and TRBJ2-1 gives the whole variable domain DVKVTQSSRYLVKRTGEKVFLECVQDMDHENMFWYRQDPGLGLRLIYFSYDVKMKEKGDIPEGYSVSREKKERFSLILESASTNQTSMYLCASTNTAPSYNEQFFGPGTRLTVL.

DNA for the CDR3: TGTGCCAGCACCCCGGGGCTGGAGACCCAGTACTTC. It codes for CASTPGLETQYF. This chain uses TRBV2 with TRBJ2-5, with D perhaps TRBD1 or TRBD2 (5 bases each). The germline V gene encodes CDR1 SNHLY and CDR2 FYNNEI. CDR3 size: 12 residues. Trimming stripped 7 bases from V and 5 bases from J, with 11 bases between.

The rearrangement joins TRBV28 to TRBJ2-7, with no clear D. V shed 7 bases and J shed 0 bases, with 25 bases lying between them. CDR1 is MDHEN, CDR2 SYDVKM, per germline. The CDR3 runs 18 residues. CDR3 nucleotide sequence: TGTGCCAGCATTGCCCCCCAAAGCCCCATCAAGAGCTCCTACGAGCAGTACTTC. As protein: CASIAPQSPIKSSYEQYF.

The genes are TRBV4-2 and TRBJ1-6; 9 bases agree with TRBD1. CDR1 LGHNA and CDR2 YNFKEQ come from the germline V gene. This CDR3 comprises 16 residues. Germline trimming cut 0 bases from V and 6 bases from J; bases unmatched to any gene: 3. The CDR3 bases are TGTGCCAGCAGCCAAGATAAACAGGGGGCTAATTCACCCCTCCACTTT. This translates into CASSQDKQGANSPLHF.

On this clone itself: The sample carries other DNA sequences with the same CDR3. V gene TRBV19 combines with J gene TRBJ2-3; 10 bases line up with TRBD1. This CDR3 is built from 14 residues. V was pared by 6 bases and J by 4 bases, with 4 bases of the junction left unmatched. Germline assignment: CDR1 LNHDA and CDR2 SQIVND (reference sequence). The DNA for the CDR3 is TGTGCCAGTAGCCGGGACAGGGGAGCAGATACGCAGTATTTT. This sequence encodes CASSRDRGADTQYF.

V usage is TRBV18 and J usage is TRBJ1-5; TRBD1 might be the D (5 bases). CDR3 length: 16 residues. Germline-derived CDR1 and CDR2 are KGHSH and LQKENI. V lost 3 bases and J lost 7, with 19 bases in between. The CDR3: CASSPYGAETGQPQHF. CDR3 DNA: TGTGCCAGCTCACCCTACGGGGCCGAGACGGGGCAGCCCCAGCATTTT.

The V and J genes are TRBV9 and TRBJ1-3; D unclear. The germline gives CDR1 SGDLS, CDR2 YYNGEE. CDR3 length: 18 amino acids. V lost 0 bases to trimming and J lost 0 bases, with 16 bases between them. CDR3 region: CASSVGSYDRLSGNTIYF. For the CDR3, the DNA is TGTGCCAGCAGCGTAGGATCCTACGACCGTCTCTCTGGAAACACCATATATTTT.

The chain recombines TRBV5-5 with TRBJ2-5; tentative D call: TRBD1 (5 bases). Germline V gene lookup returns CDR1 SGHKS and CDR2 YYEKEE (reference sequence). This CDR3 comprises 14 residues. V lost 4 bases to trimming and J lost 5 bases, with 15 bases between them. CDR3 DNA: TGTGCCAGCAGCCGAATAGGGGTGTACGAGACCCAGTACTTC. This gives the protein CASSRIGVYETQYF.

The chain combines TRBV25-1 with TRBJ2-2; D may be TRBD2 (6 bases). Looked up from germline, CDR1 is MGHDK and CDR2 is SYGVNS. V lost 7 bases and J 2 bases, leaving 17 bases between the germline ends. The CDR3 length is 16 residues. The CDR3 spells CASTSVAGSNTGELFF. The CDR3 region has the DNA TGTGCCAGCACGTCGGTTGCGGGGTCTAACACCGGGGAGCTGTTTTTT. The full variable domain, in which reference TRBV25-1 and TRBJ2-2 provide the parts outside the CDR3, is EADIYQTPRYLVIGTGKKITLECSQTMGHDKMYWYQQDPGMELHLIHYSYGVNSTEKGDLSSESTVSRIRTEHFPLTLESARPSHTSQYLCASTSVAGSNTGELFFGEGSRLTVL.

The table lists this clone with a few counts. The chain links TRBV2 to TRBJ1-1, with 7 bases aligning to TRBD1. Germline CDR1 is SNHLY and CDR2 is FYNNEI. After removal of 11 bases from V and 1 base from J, the junction contained 7 bases not matched to a gene. The CDR3 is 13 amino acids. The CDR3 loop is CAGSGTANTEAFF. The CDR3 DNA reads as TGTGCCGGGTCCGGGACAGCGAACACTGAAGCTTTCTTT.

The V call is TRBV14, the J call TRBJ2-1; D uncertain. Germline CDR1 reads SGHDN; CDR2 reads FVKESK. V was clipped by 1 base and J by 7 bases, with 14 bases between them. The CDR3 consists of 15 residues. The DNA for the CDR3 is TGTGCCAGCAGCCAAGGGTCTGCGGTTAGGAATGAGCAGTTCTTC. As protein: CASSQGSAVRNEQFF.

The chain uses TRBV11-2 and TRBJ2-1; 10 bases fit TRBD2. This CDR3 is built from 15 residues. Germline CDR1 SGHAT, CDR2 FQNNGV. J was trimmed by 6 bases and V by 4 bases; bases with no gene match: 6. CDR3 sequence (DNA): TGTGCCAGCAGCTCCACTAGCGGGACGTTCAATGAGCAGTTCTTC. Translation: CASSSTSGTFNEQFF.

J is TRBJ1-2 and V is TRBV15, with D perhaps matching TRBD1 (5 bases). Germline assignment: CDR1 LNHNV and CDR2 YYDKDF (reference sequence). Trimming took off 0 bases at V and 5 bases at J, with 10 bases between the two ends. The CDR3 is 14 amino acids. In DNA, the CDR3 is TGTGCCACCAGCAGAGATCGGGGGTTGTATGGCTACACCTTC. The encoded protein is CATSRDRGLYGYTF. The variable domain in full, completed from reference TRBV15 and TRBJ1-2, reads DAMVIQNPRYQVTQFGKPVTLSCSQTLNHNVMYWYQQKSSQAPKLLFHYYDKDFNNEADTPDNFQSRRPNTSFCFLDIRSPGLGDTAMYLCATSRDRGLYGYTFGSGTRLTVV.

The chain couples TRBV27 to TRBJ1-2; D uncertain. Germline V gene data show CDR1 as MNHEY and CDR2 as SMNVEV (reference sequence). V lost 6 bases and J lost 3, with 14 bases in between. This CDR3 is built from 14 residues. The CDR3 reads CASRPQARDYGYTF. The CDR3 DNA reads TGTGCCAGCAGACCCCAGGCTAGGGACTATGGCTACACCTTC.

V and J are TRBV27 and TRBJ2-1; no definite D call. The V and J ends lost 3 bases and 2 bases respectively, with 11 bases between them. The CDR3 is 15 amino acids. Germline CDR1 MNHEY, CDR2 SMNVEV (reference sequence). The CDR3 nucleotides are TGTGCCAGCAGTTTTTGGAGAAATACCTACAATGAGCAGTTCTTC. It translates to CASSFWRNTYNEQFF.

The rearrangement uses TRBV6-1 and TRBJ1-1, with D tentatively TRBD1 (6 bases). CDR1 and CDR2 (germline): MNHNS, SASEGT. The CDR3 loop spans 12 amino acids. Trimming pared 6 bases from V and 9 bases from J, leaving 14 bases between. The CDR3 region has the DNA TGTGCCAGCAGAGGGGGGGAGGGAAAAGCTTTCTTT. Translation gives CASRGGEGKAFF.

In regard to this clone: Other DNA sequences in this sample translate to the same CDR3. V is TRBV5-5 and J is TRBJ1-1; D unresolved. The ends were cut back, 0 bases at V and 1 base at J, with 4 bases in the middle. The V gene's germline CDR1 is SGHKS and CDR2 YYEKEE (reference sequence). This CDR3 region has 13 residues. CDR3 in DNA: TGTGCCAGCAGCTTGGGAAGGAACACTGAAGCTTTCTTT. It is translated as CASSLGRNTEAFF.

The chain recombines TRBV4-1 with TRBJ1-2, with a possible D match to TRBD1 (5 bases). Trimming pared 1 base from V and 2 bases from J, leaving 11 bases between. This CDR3 spans 15 amino acids. Germline loops: CDR1 MGHRA, CDR2 YSYEKL. Here the CDR3 reads CASSQGRGLNYGYTF. The DNA for the CDR3 is TGCGCCAGCAGCCAAGGGAGGGGCCTAAACTATGGCTACACCTTC.

This chain uses TRBV5-8 with TRBJ1-5, with 8 positions matching TRBD1. Trimming took 2 bases from V and 4 from J; bases not matched to a gene: 5. The CDR3 has 15 residues. Germline assignment: CDR1 SGHTS and CDR2 YDEGEE. The CDR3 spells CASSLGQGMNQPQHF. The CDR3 DNA sequence: TGTGCCAGCAGCTTAGGACAGGGCATGAATCAGCCCCAGCATTTT.

This clone was seen once. The rearrangement links TRBV18 to TRBJ1-4, with 11 bases identical to TRBD1. This CDR3 spans 17 amino acids. CDR1 and CDR2 (germline): KGHSH, LQKENI. V was clipped by 1 base and J by 3 bases; unmatched bases: 4. CDR3 sequence reads: CASSPQDRGQANEKLFF. Here the CDR3 DNA reads TGTGCCAGCTCACCACAGGACAGGGGGCAGGCTAATGAAAAACTGTTTTTT.

The rearrangement links TRBV7-8 to TRBJ1-2; 8 bases agree with TRBD1. CDR1 is SGHVS, CDR2 FQNEAQ, per germline. V shed 1 base, J shed 4 bases, and the junction held 14 bases outside the gene matches. The CDR3 sequence is 18 residues long. CDR3 sequence (DNA): TGTGCCAGCAGCTTAGTCTACCCCTCGGACAGGGCGGGCTATGGCTACACCTTC. It encodes CASSLVYPSDRAGYGYTF.

The CDR3 nucleotides are TGCGCCAGCAGCTTGGATCTAGGGGCTAGCGGCTACAATGAGCAGTTCTTC. Encoded protein: CASSLDLGASGYNEQFF. The chain is built from TRBV5-1 and TRBJ2-1; 7 positions match TRBD2. Germline CDR1 is SGHRS and CDR2 is YFSETQ. The CDR3 is made up of 17 amino acids. V dropped 0 bases and J dropped 3; count of bases not matched to a gene: 9. The full variable domain, in which reference TRBV5-1 and TRBJ2-1 provide the parts outside the CDR3, is KAGVTQTPRYLIKTRGQQVTLSCSPISGHRSVSWYQQTPGQGLQFLFEYFSETQRNKGNFPGRFSGRQFSNSRSEMNVSTLELGDSALYLCASSLDLGASGYNEQFFGPGTRLTVL.

The J gene is TRBJ2-7, the V gene TRBV4-1; TRBD1 agrees at 10 bases. Germline values: CDR1 MGHRA, CDR2 YSYEKL. The CDR3 contains 16 residues. The V and J ends lost 1 base and 4 bases, in that order; junction bases with no gene match: 7. CDR3 DNA sequence: TGCGCCAGCAGCCAAGCAGGGGGGACAGGGGATTACGAGCAGTACTTC. Its protein is CASSQAGGTGDYEQYF.